This T cell receptor beta chain is drawn from a study of early T cells in non-severe SARS-CoV-2 infection. This clonotype was recorded many times. Germline trimming cut 3 bases from V and 5 bases from J; bases unmatched to any gene: 4. This CDR3 spans 13 amino acids. The V gene's germline CDR1 is SGHAT and CDR2 FQNNGV. TCRdb re-analysed the 5' RACE reads in MiXCR, keeping a single row per CDR3 protein. The table lists some 81,000 distinct CDR3 sequences, over 8.5% of them singletons. This sequence joins TRBV11-2 and TRBJ2-7; 7 nucleotides agree with TRBD1. This receptor was identified in an adult who was a healthcare worker with PCR-confirmed SARS-CoV-2 infection or an uninfected control (not recorded which). The sequenced sample consisted of whole blood. The CDR3 here is CASSFQGVNEQYF. The CDR3 DNA follows: TGTGCCAGCAGCTTCCAGGGGGTGAACGAGCAGTACTTC.